These T cell receptor beta chains were read from a single sample in a study of identical twins. TCRdb reprocessed the 5' RACE reads via MiXCR and lists one record per CDR3 protein. The sample records 450,000 to 650,000 distinct CDR3 sequences, 13% to 15% being singletons. The sample also formed part of further work on yellow fever vaccine responses in identical twins.

The sequencing input was CD4+ T cells sorted from blood. The receptors here all came from a woman between 18 and 29 years old in good health. The CDR3 runs from the conserved cysteine through the conserved F or W. The D gene is left open where the match is weak. Clone size, where shown, is once, few, many, or a class for clones that have expanded.

V: TRBV5-1; length: 12; J: TRBJ2-1; size: .; D: .; DNA: TGCGCCAGCAGACAGGGTTTACATGAGCAGTTCTTC; CDR3: CASRQGLHEQFF
V: TRBV29-1; length: 13; J: TRBJ1-2; size: .; D: TRBD1; DNA: TGCAGCGTCCTTCAGACAGGGGGGCATGGCTACACCTTC; CDR3: CSVLQTGGHGYTF
V: TRBV25-1; length: 11; J: TRBJ1-1; size: few; D: TRBD1; DNA: TGTGCCAGCAGTTCGGACAGGAAAGCTTTCTTT; CDR3: CASSSDRKAFF
V: TRBV5-4; length: 13; J: TRBJ1-1; size: few; D: .; DNA: TGTGCCAGCAGCTTGGAAAGGGCCACTGAAGCTTTCTTT; CDR3: CASSLERATEAFF
V: TRBV4-1; length: 16; J: TRBJ2-7; size: .; D: .; DNA: TGCGCCAGCAGCCAGGCCGCAGGAGGGGGGCTAGGAGAGCAGTACTTC; CDR3: CASSQAAGGGLGEQYF
V: TRBV20-1; length: 13; J: TRBJ2-4; size: .; D: TRBD2; DNA: TGCAGTGCCCTAGCGGGAGGGCCGGATCCCCAGTACTTC; CDR3: CSALAGGPDPQYF
V: TRBV7-9; length: 16; J: TRBJ2-2; size: .; D: .; DNA: TGTGCCAGCAGCTTAGTTCGGCAGCAGAACACCGGGGAGCTGTTTTTT; CDR3: CASSLVRQQNTGELFF
V: TRBV27; length: 17; J: TRBJ2-3; size: few; D: TRBD2; DNA: TGTGCCAGCACCGGTGGGCTAGCGGGAGGCAGTACAGATACGCAGTATTTT; CDR3: CASTGGLAGGSTDTQYF
V: TRBV10-3; length: 16; J: TRBJ2-3; size: .; D: TRBD2; DNA: TGTGCCATCAGTGAGCTGAGCGGGGGGGCCTCCGATACGCAGTATTTT; CDR3: CAISELSGGASDTQYF
V: TRBV5-1; length: 16; J: TRBJ1-2; size: .; D: .; DNA: TGCGCCAGCAGCTTGGAAAGGGAAGCGAGCCACTATGGCTACACCTTC; CDR3: CASSLEREASHYGYTF
V: TRBV19; length: 15; J: TRBJ2-7; size: .; D: .; DNA: TGTGCCAGTAATCAACAGGGCTTAGGAGCCTACGAGCAGTACTTC; CDR3: CASNQQGLGAYEQYF
V: TRBV28; length: 15; J: TRBJ1-5; size: many; D: TRBD1; DNA: TGTGCCAGCAGTTTATGGGGCAGGGGGAATCAGCCCCAGCATTTT; CDR3: CASSLWGRGNQPQHF
V: TRBV10-3; length: 16; J: TRBJ2-1; size: many; D: TRBD1; DNA: TGTGCCATCAGTGATACAGGGGCAACCCATTACAATGAGCAGTTCTTC; CDR3: CAISDTGATHYNEQFF
V: TRBV5-1; length: 13; J: TRBJ2-7; size: .; D: .; DNA: TGCGCCAGCAGAACAGACAGCGTCTACGAGCAGTACTTC; CDR3: CASRTDSVYEQYF
V: TRBV7-6; length: 12; J: TRBJ1-1; size: many; D: .; DNA: TGTGCCAGCAGCTTATCCCCAGGCAGGGCTTTCTTT; CDR3: CASSLSPGRAFF
V: TRBV29-1; length: 14; J: TRBJ2-1; size: many; D: .; DNA: TGCAGCGTTGTGGTTGGCCCGACCTACAATGAGCAGTTCTTC; CDR3: CSVVVGPTYNEQFF
V: TRBV6-1; length: 17; J: TRBJ2-3; size: few; D: TRBD1; DNA: TGTGCCAGCAAGGGACAGGGAACCTCCTCTAGCACAGATACGCAGTATTTT; CDR3: CASKGQGTSSSTDTQYF
V: TRBV20-1; length: 12; J: TRBJ1-1; size: .; D: .; DNA: TGCAGTGCTAGAGATTTGGGCTCTGAAGCTTTCTTT; CDR3: CSARDLGSEAFF